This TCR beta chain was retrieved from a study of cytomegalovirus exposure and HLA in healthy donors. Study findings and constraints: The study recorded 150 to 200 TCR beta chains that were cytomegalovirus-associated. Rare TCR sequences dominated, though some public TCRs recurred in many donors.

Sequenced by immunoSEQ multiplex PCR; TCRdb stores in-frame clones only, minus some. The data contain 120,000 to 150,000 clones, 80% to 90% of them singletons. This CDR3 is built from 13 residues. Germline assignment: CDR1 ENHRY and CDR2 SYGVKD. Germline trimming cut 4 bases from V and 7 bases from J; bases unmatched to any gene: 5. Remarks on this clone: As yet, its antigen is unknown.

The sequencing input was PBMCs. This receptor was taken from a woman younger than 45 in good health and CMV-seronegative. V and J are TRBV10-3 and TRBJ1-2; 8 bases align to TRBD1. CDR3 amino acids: CAISGGQGGGYTF. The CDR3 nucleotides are TGTGCCATCAGTGGCGGACAGGGCGGTGGCTACACCTTC.